This TCR beta chain was sequenced for a study of cytomegalovirus exposure and HLA in healthy donors (dated by TCRdb to about 2017). Study-wide context: An earlier analysis of more than 550 of the donors reported 276 Gb of sequence data and 95 million to 120 million unique TCR beta sequences obtained from approximately 180 million T cells. About 320 gigabases of sequencing data and some 85 million unique TCR sequences were included in an early release covering about 700 HLA-typed donors. Among the roughly 400 genotyped donors, around 81% belonged to the genetic ancestry cluster associated with self-reported Caucasian donors. The study aimed to test whether cataloging public T cell receptors could reveal signatures of past pathogen exposure. The study used immunosequencing to profile the T cell repertoires of under 700 subjects and linked those repertoires to cytomegalovirus serostatus. Besides the first cohort of hundreds of subjects, a separate validation cohort made up of 120 or so different subjects was used. To predict cytomegalovirus infection status, the study brought together high-throughput TCR immunosequencing, statistical association of individual TCRs with disease status, and machine learning. To study patterns of TCR occurrence, a later analysis re-analyzed previously published TCR beta repertoires from around 670 donors and added high-resolution HLA genotyping. Rather than using new phenotypic data, the later analysis identified candidate immune exposures from TCR beta sequences and from how often those sequences occurred across donors. To decide whether each TCR beta V gene segment behaved as functional or pseudogenic, an earlier analysis of approximately 590 of the donors relied on high-throughput TCR beta sequencing. Donor age, sex, ethnicity and CMV serostatus were compiled together with the repertoire data. A later genetic analysis used genome-wide SNP genotypes for about 55% of the 666 donors, treating that subset as a discovery cohort. All discovery cohort repertoires had been generated on a single sequencing platform. Both class I and class II loci were covered by HLA typing, at four-digit resolution. Typing coverage differed by locus: A, B, C, DRB1 and DQB1 were typed in roughly 620-630 donors, DQA1 in approximately 520, DPA1 in approximately 600, and DPB1 in about 450. About five DR-DQ haplotypes were handled as single units for association and clustering because linkage in the cohort was strong. Among roughly 400 genotyped donors of the cohort, an average of 235,054 unique TCR beta nucleotide sequences were sequenced per donor, about a sixth of them non-productive.

The CDR3 covers 17 residues, taking in both the cysteine and the phenylalanine. The CDR3 DNA has 51 bases and is translated from base 1. The junction shows trimming of 5 bases on V and 4 bases on J, and the gene matches do not reach 14 bases of it. Based on the germline V gene (reference sequence), the CDR1 and CDR2 sequences are MNHEY and SMNVEV. The cohort was made up of roughly 670 healthy bone marrow donors. At the time of sampling, all cohort members were nominally healthy, though unrecorded immune exposures were likely present. The donor was CMV seronegative and was included in the group of a few hundred seronegative cohort members. Each donor provided a peripheral blood sample, and peripheral blood mononuclear cells were used for TCR beta sequencing. Genomic DNA was extracted from the blood cell samples with the Qiagen DNeasy Blood Extraction Kit. Points on this clone: There is no known antigen for this receptor. There are no base qualities to consult, and no much larger clone falls within one base.

The protocol used for the library was the immunoSEQ multiplex PCR assay. For the multiplex PCR, a mixture combining 60 forward primers for TCR Vbeta segments and 13 reverse primers for TCR Jbeta segments was used. Amplification of the CDR3 region of rearranged TCR beta genes was performed with a multiplex PCR assay on genomic DNA. The Illumina HiSeq System was used to sequence the amplified TCR beta libraries as 87-base-pair reads. In the authors' own workflow: A later analysis tallied 75 million to 95 million unique TCR beta chains across the 610 or so repertoires, and some 12 million of those chains were shared by two or more donors. To remove PCR and sequencing errors, raw reads were error-corrected and collapsed into unique sequences using a nearest-neighbor algorithm that merged closely related sequences. V, D and J gene segments were assigned by aligning CDR3 sequences to IMGT reference sequences. For a sequence to be retained, a match of at least six nucleotides to both a V gene segment and a J gene segment was required. Rearrangements were called productive when the CDR3 lacked stop codons and stayed in frame with V and J; all others were non-productive. Following IMGT convention, CDR3 was defined as the stretch from the second conserved V-encoded cysteine to the conserved J-encoded phenylalanine. The earlier analysis of a few hundred of the donors excluded any sequence lacking an unambiguous match to a single V gene segment. An earlier analysis of around 600 of the donors classified V segments as functional when productive rearrangements were above 56.7% and as segregating when the standard deviation between donors was above 5%. A statistical classification framework was developed to diagnose cytomegalovirus status using the catalog of TCR beta chain sequences. In a later analysis, V and J genes were assigned by comparing TCR nucleotide sequences against IMGT/GENE-DB human TR gene sequences. In a later analysis, CDR3 sequences and most-parsimonious VDJ recombination scenarios were assigned using the TCRdist pipeline. In a later analysis, each TCR beta chain was defined by its CDR3 amino acid sequence together with its V-gene family, and reads without a unique V-gene family were excluded. A later analysis removed over 500 highly shared, low-generation-probability nucleotide sequences to deal with suspected cross-contamination and a sequencing artifact. For each public chain, a later analysis derived a clonal expansion index from normalized ranks of inferred template counts within each repertoire. In a later analysis, generation probabilities were computed with a VDJ recombination model fitted to out-of-frame rearrangements, and the resulting probabilities were checked against IGoR. In a later analysis, hypergeometric tests were used to score TCR-TCR, TCR-HLA and TCR-CMV co-occurrence, with a repertoire-size bias correction applied to TCR pairs. To estimate false discovery rates, a later analysis permuted the HLA or CMV assignments 20 times. In a later analysis, co-occurring TCRs were grouped using DBSCAN, with TCRdist sequence similarity added in when clustering inside HLA-allele-positive subsets. Co-occurrence clustering excluded repertoires with fewer than 30,000 or more than 120,000 public chains, plus five with anomalous nucleotide sharing. TCRdb's version of the immuneACCESS table is confined to in-frame rearrangements and falls short of the full clone set. An unresolved V gene accounts for under half of the shortfall where checked; the remainder is of unknown origin. The V and J calls and clone size are taken from that table; D and trimming were inferred from the DNA. This sample lists about 120,000 clones; roughly 79% were detected once. The ten largest clones represent 2% to 2.5% of the sample.

Study-wide findings and limitations: Most TCR sequences were seen in very few donors, while some public TCRs were found in many individuals. Strong co-occurrence of HLA alleles, especially DR and DQ, made assigning TCR associations to individual alleles difficult. In a later analysis, 15,000 to 20,000 TCR beta sequences were associated with specific HLA alleles at a false discovery rate of 0.05. A later genetic analysis associated a missense DCLRE1C variant with V-gene and J-gene trimming of TCR beta chains, and an independent cohort replicated the association. In an earlier analysis of around 600 of the donors, most TCR beta V segments were observed in productive rearrangements about 87% or about 30% of the time, broadly matching IMGT annotations. According to the authors, the approach could potentially be generalized to other disease states and immunological phenotypes. A later analysis found that most CMV-associated TCR beta chains appeared HLA-restricted, with HLA associations seemingly driven largely by CMV exposure. A later genetic analysis reported fewer N-insertions in productive TCRs among donors in an Asian-associated ancestry cluster than the roughly 670-donor mean. In vitro tests confirmed that a few of the cytomegalovirus-associated TCR beta chains recognize cytomegalovirus antigens. A cluster of highly shared sequence variants was judged likely to be a technical artifact of the sequencing pipeline. Roughly 15 rarely observed V segments, including chromosome 9 orphons, were excluded from the earlier analysis of about 500 of the donors because counts were too low. Roughly uniform sequencing depth across donors was assumed in presence/absence analyses, although this assumption may not hold. Correlated functional status among segregating V segments might reflect linkage disequilibrium, but an unknown experimental factor could not be ruled out. In a later analysis, TCR association rates were found to vary across HLA loci, with the most associated TCRs seen for DRB1 alleles and the fewest for HLA-C alleles. HLA typing was unavailable for some donors at each locus, so association tests used only the typed subset. Compared with equally common non-associated chains, HLA-associated TCR beta chains in a later analysis were more clonally expanded and had lower generation probabilities. Only TCR beta chains were sequenced in this cohort, and the absence of alpha or paired-chain data limited detectable features. The study gave a list of about 150 TCR beta chains associated with cytomegalovirus. Immune exposure information for the cohort was limited to CMV serostatus. In a later analysis, several top co-occurrence clusters were reported to appear linked to parvovirus B19, influenza, CMV and Epstein-Barr virus. Cytomegalovirus status was reported to be diagnosed by the classifier with high specificity and sensitivity in both the original and validation cohorts. Because the 87-base-pair reads could not distinguish some IMGT-functional V segments, including TRBV6-2 and TRBV6-3, those segments were excluded. A further reported finding was that TCR beta sequences accurately predicted the HLA-A and HLA-B alleles for most subjects in the first cohort.

The origin of this receptor is a woman in her thirties or forties in good health and CMV-seronegative. The chain joins TRBV27 to TRBJ2-1; 7 nucleotides in the junction match TRBD1. The source material was PBMCs. The sequence in DNA is TGTGCCAGCAGTCCACAGGGAGCAGGGGGACAATACAATGAGCAGTTCTTC. Its translation is CASSPQGAGGQYNEQFF.